Reported below is one TCR beta chain. The target antigen is unknown. Trimming left V 5 bases short and J 8 bases short, with 9 bases between. CDR1 PRHDT and CDR2 FYEKMQ come from the germline V gene (reference sequence). The CDR3 extends over 11 amino acids. The sample originates from a study of cytomegalovirus exposure and HLA in healthy donors. Whole-study findings and limits: Later analysis associated a missense DCLRE1C variant with TCR beta V- and J-gene trimming. The majority of CMV-associated TCR beta chains were reported as apparently HLA-restricted in a later analysis. TCR beta chains associated with HLA were, in a later analysis, more clonally expanded than equally common others. The authors enumerated 150 to 200 TCR beta chains as linked to cytomegalovirus.

Amplification used 60 Vbeta primers and 13 Jbeta primers. TCRdb's table, derived via immunoSEQ multiplex PCR, lists solely in-frame clones and lacks some. The sample shows roughly 230,000 clones, 80% to 95% of them seen only once. The chain has TRBV13 and TRBJ1-1; D perhaps matches TRBD1 (6 bases). The TCR comes from a girl aged 2 to 10 in good health and CMV-seronegative. Specimen: PBMCs. In nucleotides, the CDR3 is TGTGCCAGCAGCCGAGGGACAGAAGCTTTCTTT. Encoded protein: CASSRGTEAFF.